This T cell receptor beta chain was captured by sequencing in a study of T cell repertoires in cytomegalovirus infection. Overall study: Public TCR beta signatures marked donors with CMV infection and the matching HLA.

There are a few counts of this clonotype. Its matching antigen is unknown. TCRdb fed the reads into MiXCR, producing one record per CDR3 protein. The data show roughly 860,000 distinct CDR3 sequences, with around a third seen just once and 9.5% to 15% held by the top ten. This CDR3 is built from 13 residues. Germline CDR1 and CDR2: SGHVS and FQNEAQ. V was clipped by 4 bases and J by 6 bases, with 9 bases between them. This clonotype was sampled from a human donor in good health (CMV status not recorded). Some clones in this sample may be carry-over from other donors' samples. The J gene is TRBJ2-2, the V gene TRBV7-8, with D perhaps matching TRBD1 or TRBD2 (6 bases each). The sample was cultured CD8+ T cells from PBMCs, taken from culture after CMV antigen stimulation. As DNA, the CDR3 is TGTGCCAGCAGCTGGGGGGCGCCCGGGGAGCTGTTTTTT. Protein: CASSWGAPGELFF.